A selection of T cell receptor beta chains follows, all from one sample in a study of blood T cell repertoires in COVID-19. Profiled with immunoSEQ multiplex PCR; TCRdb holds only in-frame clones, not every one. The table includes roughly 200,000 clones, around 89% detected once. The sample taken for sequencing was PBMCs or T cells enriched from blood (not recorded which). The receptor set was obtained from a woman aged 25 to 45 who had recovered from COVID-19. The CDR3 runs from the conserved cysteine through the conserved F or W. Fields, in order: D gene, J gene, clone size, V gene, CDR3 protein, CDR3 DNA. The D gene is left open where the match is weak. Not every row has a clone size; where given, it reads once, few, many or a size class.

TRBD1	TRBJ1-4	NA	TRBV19	CASSPRQGGGNEKLFF	TGTGCCAGTAGTCCGCGACAGGGGGGGGGTAATGAAAAACTGTTTTTT
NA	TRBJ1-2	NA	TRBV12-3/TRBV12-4	CASSFILGGYTF	TGTGCCAGCAGTTTTATTCTAGGTGGCTACACCTTC
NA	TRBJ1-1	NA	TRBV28	CASNFELMNTEAFF	TGTGCCAGCAATTTCGAACTTATGAACACTGAAGCTTTCTTT
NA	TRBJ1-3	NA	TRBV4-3	CASSQAPAGTEAGNTIYF	TGCGCCAGCAGCCAAGCCCCCGCAGGGACTGAGGCTGGAAACACCATATATTTT
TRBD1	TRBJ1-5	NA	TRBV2	CASGQDDQPQHF	TGTGCCAGCGGACAGGATGATCAGCCCCAGCATTTT
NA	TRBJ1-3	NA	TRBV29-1	CSVEGTRGGKLSGNTIYF	TGCAGCGTTGAAGGAACAAGGGGGGGGAAACTCTCTGGAAACACCATATATTTT
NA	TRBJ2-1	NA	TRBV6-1	CASSEAWARNEQFF	TGTGCCAGCAGTGAAGCTTGGGCCCGCAATGAGCAGTTCTTC
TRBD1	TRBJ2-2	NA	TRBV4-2	CASRPGGDETGELFF	TGTGCCAGCAGACCAGGGGGAGACGAGACCGGGGAGCTGTTTTTT
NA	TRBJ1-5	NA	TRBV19	CASSTYWTENNQPQHF	TGTGCCAGTAGTACTTACTGGACAGAAAACAATCAGCCCCAGCATTTT
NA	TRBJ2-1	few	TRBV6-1	CASSENPDINEQFF	TGTGCCAGCAGTGAAAATCCGGACATCAATGAGCAGTTCTTC
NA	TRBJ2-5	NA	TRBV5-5	CASSLVGTSETQYF	TGTGCCAGCAGCTTGGTTGGTACTTCAGAGACCCAGTACTTC
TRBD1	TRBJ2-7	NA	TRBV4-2	CASSQDPGQASYEQYF	TGTGCCAGCAGCCAGGATCCCGGACAGGCCTCCTACGAGCAGTACTTC
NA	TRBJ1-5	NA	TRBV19	CASSIYETGNQPQHF	TGTGCCAGTAGTATTTATGAGACCGGGAATCAGCCCCAGCATTTT
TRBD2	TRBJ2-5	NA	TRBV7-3	CASSLRRGGVETQYF	TGTGCCAGCAGCTTACGACGGGGGGGCGTCGAGACCCAGTACTTC
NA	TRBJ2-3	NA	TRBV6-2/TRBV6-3	CASSSVSTDTQYF	TGTGCCAGCAGTTCAGTAAGCACAGATACGCAGTATTTT
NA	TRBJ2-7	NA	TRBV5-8	CASSLVGAPGEQYF	TGTGCCAGCAGCTTGGTAGGGGCGCCTGGAGAGCAGTACTTC
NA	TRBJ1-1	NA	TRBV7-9	CASSFRTGTEAFF	TGTGCCAGCAGCTTCAGGACGGGGACTGAAGCTTTCTTT
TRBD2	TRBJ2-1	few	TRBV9	CASSVEAGVDEQFF	TGTGCCAGCAGCGTAGAAGCGGGGGTGGATGAGCAGTTCTTC
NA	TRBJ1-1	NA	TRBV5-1	CASSIGQSGYGEAFF	TGCGCCAGCAGTATAGGACAGTCGGGGTATGGTGAAGCTTTCTTT
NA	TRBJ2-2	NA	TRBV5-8	CASRNRGTGELFF	TGTGCCAGCAGAAATCGAGGCACCGGGGAGCTGTTTTTT
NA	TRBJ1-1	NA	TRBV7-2	CASSPQQGSFTEAFF	TGTGCCAGCAGCCCACAACAGGGTAGTTTCACTGAAGCTTTCTTT
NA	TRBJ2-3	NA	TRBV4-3	CASSQERGGADTQYF	TGCGCCAGCAGCCAAGAAAGAGGGGGGGCAGATACGCAGTATTTT
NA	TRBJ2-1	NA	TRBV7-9	CASSLGTRNEQFF	TGTGCCAGCAGCTTAGGAACTAGGAATGAGCAGTTCTTC
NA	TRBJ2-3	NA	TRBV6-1	CASSQGRGPGTDTQYF	TGTGCCAGCAGTCAAGGGAGGGGGCCGGGGACAGATACGCAGTATTTT
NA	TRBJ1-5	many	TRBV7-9	CASSFSDNNQPQHF	TGTGCCAGCAGCTTTTCGGACAACAATCAGCCCCAGCATTTT
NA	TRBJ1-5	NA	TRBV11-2	CASSIGRGQPQHF	TGTGCCAGCAGCATCGGAAGGGGCCAGCCCCAGCATTTT
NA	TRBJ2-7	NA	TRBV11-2	CASSEAREQYF	TGTGCCAGCAGCGAAGCTCGGGAGCAGTACTTC
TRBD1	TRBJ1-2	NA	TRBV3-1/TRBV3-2	CASSNRDRGGYYGYTF	TGTGCCAGCAGCAATCGGGACAGGGGGGGATACTATGGCTACACCTTC
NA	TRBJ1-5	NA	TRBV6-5	CASRGADNQPQHF	TGTGCCAGCAGGGGGGCGGACAATCAGCCCCAGCATTTT
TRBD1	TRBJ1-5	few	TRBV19	CASSIFQGVRQPQHF	TGTGCCAGTAGTATTTTCCAGGGGGTCCGTCAGCCCCAGCATTTT
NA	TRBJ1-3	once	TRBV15	CATSRDRGAGNTIYF	TGTGCCACCAGCAGAGACAGGGGAGCTGGAAACACCATATATTTT
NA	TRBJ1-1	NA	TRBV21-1	CAGETGWGTEAFF	TGTGCCGGTGAGACAGGGTGGGGCACTGAAGCTTTCTTT
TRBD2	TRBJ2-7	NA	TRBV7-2	CASSGGGSYEQYF	TGTGCCTCCAGCGGGGGAGGCTCCTACGAGCAGTACTTC
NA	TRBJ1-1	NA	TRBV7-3	CASSFGGGNTEAFF	TGTGCCAGCAGCTTTGGCGGAGGGAACACTGAAGCTTTCTTT
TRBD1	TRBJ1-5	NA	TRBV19	CASSIGGTGLNQPQHF	TGTGCCAGTAGTATAGGGGGGACAGGGCTCAATCAGCCCCAGCATTTT
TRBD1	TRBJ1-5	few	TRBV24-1	CATGTGYQPQHF	TGTGCCACCGGGACAGGGTACCAGCCCCAGCATTTT
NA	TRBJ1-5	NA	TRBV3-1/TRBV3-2	CASSQGAGQPQHF	TGTGCCAGCAGCCAAGGGGCAGGCCAGCCCCAGCATTTT
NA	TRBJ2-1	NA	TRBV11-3	CASSLGALGNEQFF	TGTGCCAGCAGCTTAGGTGCCCTCGGGAATGAGCAGTTCTTC
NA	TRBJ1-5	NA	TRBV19	CASSIPDISNQPQHF	TGTGCCAGTAGTATCCCGGACATTAGCAATCAGCCCCAGCATTTT
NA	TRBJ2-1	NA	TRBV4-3	CASSKTGPNEQFF	TGCGCCAGCAGCAAAACAGGGCCCAATGAGCAGTTCTTC
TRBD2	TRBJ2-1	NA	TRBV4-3	CASSPGVAGTYNEQFF	TGCGCCAGCAGCCCCGGAGTAGCGGGGACCTACAATGAGCAGTTCTTC
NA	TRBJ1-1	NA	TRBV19	CASSISSGNTEAFF	TGTGCCAGTAGTATTTCGAGCGGGAACACTGAAGCTTTCTTT
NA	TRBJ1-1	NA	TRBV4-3	CASSQDDNRPMTEAFF	TGCGCCAGCAGCCAAGATGATAACAGACCAATGACTGAAGCTTTCTTT
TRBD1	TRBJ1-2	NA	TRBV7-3	CASSGGTGAPLNYGYTF	TGTGCCAGCAGCGGGGGGACAGGGGCACCCCTTAACTATGGCTACACCTTC
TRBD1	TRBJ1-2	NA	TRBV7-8	CASSLWGGDRGNNYGYTF	TGTGCCAGCAGCTTATGGGGCGGGGACAGGGGTAATAACTATGGCTACACCTTC
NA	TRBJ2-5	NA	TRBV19	CASSIPGLRGTQYF	TGTGCCAGTAGTATTCCGGGACTGCGCGGGACCCAGTACTTC
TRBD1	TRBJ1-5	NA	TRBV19	CASSIAGQPNQPQHF	TGTGCCAGTAGTATAGCGGGACAGCCCAATCAGCCCCAGCATTTT
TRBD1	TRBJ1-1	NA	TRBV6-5	CASSYDRVNTEAFF	TGTGCCAGCAGTTACGACAGGGTGAACACTGAAGCTTTCTTT
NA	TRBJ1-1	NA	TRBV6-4	CASSIEQNTEAFF	TGTGCCAGCAGTATCGAGCAGAACACTGAAGCTTTCTTT
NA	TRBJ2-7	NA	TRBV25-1	CASSEYSNRFEQYF	TGTGCCAGCAGTGAATATAGTAACAGGTTCGAGCAGTACTTC
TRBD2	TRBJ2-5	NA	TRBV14	CASSHSTAGGGETQYF	TGTGCCAGCAGCCACTCTACGGCGGGGGGCGGGGAGACCCAGTACTTC